This T cell receptor (beta chain) is drawn from a study of CXCR3-negative and CXCR3-positive naive CD8 T cells. Preparation of TRB cDNA libraries relied on 5' RACE carrying UMI labels. Following a re-call of the 5' RACE reads, TCRdb has one entry per CDR3 protein and lacks DNA. The sample holds about 41,000 distinct CDR3 sequences. Germline-derived CDR1 and CDR2 are SGHVS and FNYEAQ. The CDR3 is 15 residues long. This chain connects TRBV7-6 to TRBJ2-2; TCRdb's assignment of TRBD1 cannot be checked, as there is no DNA. This TCR was recovered from a human donor in good health. Some clones in this sample may be carry-over from other donors' samples. Sequenced sample: naive CXCR3- CD8+ T cells from blood. Indicated subset: CD45RO-CCR7+CD27+CD95- naive CD8+ T cells lacking CXCR3 (TNR3-). CDR3 residues: CASSLGQGLTGELFF.